This T cell receptor (beta chain) was found in a study of Graves' ophthalmopathy and Graves' hyperthyroidism. PBMCs were isolated by Ficoll-Paque density gradient centrifugation, using roughly 11 ml of fresh peripheral blood as the starting material. The sequenced template was RNA, covering the TCR beta CDR3 region. Following a first-round RT-PCR that used HTBI primers, a second-round multiplex PCR was carried out. A single record per CDR3 protein comes from TCRdb applying MiXCR to the multiplex PCR reads. The sample has some 350,000 distinct CDR3 sequences; approximately 18% are singletons. The CDR3 runs 12 residues. The V gene's germline CDR1 is MNHNS and CDR2 SASEGT. V lost 8 bases and J 6 bases, leaving 13 bases between the germline ends.

V usage is TRBV6-1 and J usage is TRBJ1-1, with D hard to call. The clonotype comes from an adult woman with stable Graves' hyperthyroidism. The specimen sequenced was peripheral blood. The CDR3 is CASQEAMAEAFF. CDR3 coding DNA: TGTGCCAGCCAGGAGGCCATGGCTGAAGCTTTCTTT.